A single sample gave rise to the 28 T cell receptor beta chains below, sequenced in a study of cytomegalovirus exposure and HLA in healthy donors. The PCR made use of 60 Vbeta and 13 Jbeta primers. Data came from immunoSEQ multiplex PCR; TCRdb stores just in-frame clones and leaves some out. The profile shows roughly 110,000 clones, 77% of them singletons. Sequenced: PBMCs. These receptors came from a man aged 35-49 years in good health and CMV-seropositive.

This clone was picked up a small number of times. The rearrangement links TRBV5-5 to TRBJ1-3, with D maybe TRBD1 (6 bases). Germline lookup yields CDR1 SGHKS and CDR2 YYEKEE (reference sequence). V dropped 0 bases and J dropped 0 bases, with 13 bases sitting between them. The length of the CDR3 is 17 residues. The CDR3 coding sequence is TGTGCCAGCAGCTTGGGTTTGGTAGGGGGCTCTGGAAACACCATATATTTT. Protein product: CASSLGLVGGSGNTIYF. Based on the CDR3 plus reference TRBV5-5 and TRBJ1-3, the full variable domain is DAGVTQSPTHLIKTRGQQVTLRCSPISGHKSVSWYQQVLGQGPQFIFQYYEKEERGRGNFPDRFSARQFPNYSSELNVNALLLGDSALYLCASSLGLVGGSGNTIYFGEGSWLTVV.

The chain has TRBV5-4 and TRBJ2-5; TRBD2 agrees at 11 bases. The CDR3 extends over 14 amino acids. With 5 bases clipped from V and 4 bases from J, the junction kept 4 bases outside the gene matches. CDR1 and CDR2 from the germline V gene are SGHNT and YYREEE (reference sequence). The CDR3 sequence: CASRTGTSGETQYF. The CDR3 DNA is TGTGCCAGCAGAACCGGGACTAGCGGAGAGACCCAGTACTTC.

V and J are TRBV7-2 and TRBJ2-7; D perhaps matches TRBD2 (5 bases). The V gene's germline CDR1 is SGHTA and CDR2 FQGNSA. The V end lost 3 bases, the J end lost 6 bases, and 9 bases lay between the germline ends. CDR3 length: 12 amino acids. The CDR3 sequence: CASSFLGSEQYF. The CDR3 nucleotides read TGTGCCAGCAGCTTCTTAGGGAGCGAGCAGTACTTC.

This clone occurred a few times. The CDR3 loop is CASSLAGSGTEAFF. CDR3 nucleotides: TGTGCCAGCAGCTTGGCAGGGTCGGGCACTGAAGCTTTCTTT. V and J are TRBV7-9 and TRBJ1-1; a possible D gene is TRBD1 (5 bases). CDR1 SEHNR and CDR2 FQNEAQ come from the germline V gene (reference sequence). V lost 3 bases, J lost 4 bases, and 12 bases lay in between. There are 14 residues in the CDR3.

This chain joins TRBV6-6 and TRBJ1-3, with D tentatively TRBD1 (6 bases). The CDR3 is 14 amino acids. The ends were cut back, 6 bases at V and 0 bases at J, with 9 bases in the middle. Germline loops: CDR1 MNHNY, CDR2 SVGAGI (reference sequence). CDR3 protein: CASSRQASGNTIYF. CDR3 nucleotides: TGTGCCAGCAGCCGACAGGCCTCTGGAAACACCATATATTTT.

CDR3 loop: CASSQAAGAHEQYF. In DNA, the CDR3 is TGTGCCAGCAGCCAAGCCGCGGGCGCCCACGAGCAGTACTTC. J is TRBJ2-7 and V is TRBV14; TRBD2 is a possible D gene (5 bases). The V gene lost 1 base and the J gene lost 5 bases, with 12 bases spanning the gap. Germline-derived CDR1 and CDR2 are SGHDN and FVKESK. The CDR3 has 14 residues.

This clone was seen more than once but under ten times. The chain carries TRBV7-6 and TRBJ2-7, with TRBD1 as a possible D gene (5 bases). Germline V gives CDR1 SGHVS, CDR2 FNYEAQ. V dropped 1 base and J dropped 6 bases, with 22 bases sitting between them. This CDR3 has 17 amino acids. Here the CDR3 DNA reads TGTGCCAGCAGCTTAGAGGGGCCCGGACCCATCCCCCGCGAGCAGTACTTC. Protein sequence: CASSLEGPGPIPREQYF. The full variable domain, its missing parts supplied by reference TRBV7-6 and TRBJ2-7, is GAGVSQSPRYKVTKRGQDVALRCDPISGHVSLYWYRQALGQGPEFLTYFNYEAQQDKSGLPNDRFSAERPEGSISTLTIQRTEQRDSAMYRCASSLEGPGPIPREQYFGPGTRLTVT.

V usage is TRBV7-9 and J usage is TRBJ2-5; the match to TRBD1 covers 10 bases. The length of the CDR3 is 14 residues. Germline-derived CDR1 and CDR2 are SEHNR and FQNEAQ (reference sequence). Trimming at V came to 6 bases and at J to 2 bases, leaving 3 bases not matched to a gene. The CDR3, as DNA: TGTGCCAGCAGTTGGGGACAGGGGCAAGAGACCCAGTACTTC. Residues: CASSWGQGQETQYF.

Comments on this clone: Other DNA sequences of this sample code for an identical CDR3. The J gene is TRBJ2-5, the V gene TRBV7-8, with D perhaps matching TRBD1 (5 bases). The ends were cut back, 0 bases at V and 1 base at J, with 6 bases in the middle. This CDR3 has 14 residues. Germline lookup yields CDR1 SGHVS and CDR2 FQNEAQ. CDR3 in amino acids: CASSLATVQETQYF. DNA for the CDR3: TGTGCCAGCAGCTTAGCGACAGTCCAAGAGACCCAGTACTTC.

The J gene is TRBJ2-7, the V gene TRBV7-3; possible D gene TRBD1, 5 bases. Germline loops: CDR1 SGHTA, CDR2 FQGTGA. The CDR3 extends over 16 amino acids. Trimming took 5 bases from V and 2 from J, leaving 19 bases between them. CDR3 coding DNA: TGTGCCAGCAGCCCCAGCCCCCGAGACAGACCCTACGAGCAGTACTTC. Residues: CASSPSPRDRPYEQYF.

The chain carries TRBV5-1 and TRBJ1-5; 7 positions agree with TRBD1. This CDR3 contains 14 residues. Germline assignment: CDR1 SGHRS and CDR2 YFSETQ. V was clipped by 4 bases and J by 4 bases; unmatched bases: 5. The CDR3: CASSPGTVNQPQHF. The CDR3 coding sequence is TGCGCCAGCAGCCCGGGGACAGTAAATCAGCCCCAGCATTTT.

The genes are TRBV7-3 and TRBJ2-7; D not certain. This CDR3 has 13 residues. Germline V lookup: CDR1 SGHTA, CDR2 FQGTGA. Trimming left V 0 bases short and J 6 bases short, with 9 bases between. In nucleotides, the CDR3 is TGTGCCAGCAGCTTAACCATCCCAGGCGAGCAGTACTTC. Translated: CASSLTIPGEQYF.

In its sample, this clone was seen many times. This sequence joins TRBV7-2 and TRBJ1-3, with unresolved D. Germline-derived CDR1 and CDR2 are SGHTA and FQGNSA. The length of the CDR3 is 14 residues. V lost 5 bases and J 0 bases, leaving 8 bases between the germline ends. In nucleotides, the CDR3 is TGTGCCAGCAGCGTCCGGGTCTCTGGAAACACCATATATTTT. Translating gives CASSVRVSGNTIYF.

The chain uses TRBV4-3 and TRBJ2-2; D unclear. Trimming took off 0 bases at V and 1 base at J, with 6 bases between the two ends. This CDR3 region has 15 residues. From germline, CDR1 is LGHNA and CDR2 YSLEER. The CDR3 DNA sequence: TGCGCCAGCAGCCAAGATCTGCGGAACACCGGGGAGCTGTTTTTT. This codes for CASSQDLRNTGELFF.

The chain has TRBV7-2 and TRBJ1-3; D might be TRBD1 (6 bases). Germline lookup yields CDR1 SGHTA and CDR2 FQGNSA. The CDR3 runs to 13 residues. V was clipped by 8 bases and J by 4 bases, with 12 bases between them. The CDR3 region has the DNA TGTGCCAGCGGCAGGGGAAGAGGAAACACCATATATTTT. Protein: CASGRGRGNTIYF.

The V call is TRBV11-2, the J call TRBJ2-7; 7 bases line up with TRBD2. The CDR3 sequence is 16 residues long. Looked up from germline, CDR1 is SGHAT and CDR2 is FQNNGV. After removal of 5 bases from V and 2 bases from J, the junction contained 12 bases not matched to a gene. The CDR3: CASSKTGGTSTYEQYF. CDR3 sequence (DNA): TGTGCCAGCAGCAAAACCGGGGGGACCTCTACCTACGAGCAGTACTTC. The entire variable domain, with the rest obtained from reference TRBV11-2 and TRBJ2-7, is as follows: EAGVAQSPRYKIIEKRQSVAFWCNPISGHATLYWYQQILGQGPKLLIQFQNNGVVDDSQLPKDRFSAERLKGVDSTLKIQPAKLEDSAVYLCASSKTGGTSTYEQYFGPGTRLTVT.

CDR3 coding DNA: TGCAGCGTCGCCCTCCCCCTAGGGACAGGGGGGGAGCTGTTTTTT. Translation gives CSVALPLGTGGELFF. This chain connects TRBV29-1 to TRBJ2-2; 9 bases fit TRBD1. The J segment lost 8 bases and the V segment lost 6 bases, leaving 13 bases of the junction unmatched. Germline CDR1 and CDR2: SQVTM and ANQGSEA. The CDR3 is made up of 15 amino acids.

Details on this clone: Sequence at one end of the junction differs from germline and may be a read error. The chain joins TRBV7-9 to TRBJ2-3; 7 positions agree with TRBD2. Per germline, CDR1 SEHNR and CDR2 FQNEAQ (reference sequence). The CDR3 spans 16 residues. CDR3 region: CSSSLVEGLVTDTQYF. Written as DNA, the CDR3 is TGTTCCAGCAGCTTAGTTGAAGGACTAGTAACAGATACGCAGTATTTT.

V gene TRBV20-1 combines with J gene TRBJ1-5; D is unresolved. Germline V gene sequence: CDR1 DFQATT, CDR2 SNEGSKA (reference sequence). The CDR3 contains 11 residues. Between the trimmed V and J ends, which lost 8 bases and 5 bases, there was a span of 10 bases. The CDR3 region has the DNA TGCAGTCTGGGCGGGGATCAGCCCCAGCATTTT. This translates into CSLGGDQPQHF.

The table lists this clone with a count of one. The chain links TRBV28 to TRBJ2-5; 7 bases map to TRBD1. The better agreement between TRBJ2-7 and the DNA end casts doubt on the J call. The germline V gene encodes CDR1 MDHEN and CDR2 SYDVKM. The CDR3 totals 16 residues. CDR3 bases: TGTGCCAGCAGTTTAAGTCCACGGACAGGAACTTACGAGCAGTACTTC. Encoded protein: CASSLSPRTGTYEQYF.

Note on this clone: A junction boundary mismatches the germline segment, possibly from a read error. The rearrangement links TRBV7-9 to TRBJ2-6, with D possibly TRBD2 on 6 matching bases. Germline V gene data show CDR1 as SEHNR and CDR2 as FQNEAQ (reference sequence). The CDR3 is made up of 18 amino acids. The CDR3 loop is CASSSSWDGSSGANGLTF. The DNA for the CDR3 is TGTGCCAGCAGCTCTTCCTGGGACGGGAGCTCTGGGGCCAACGGCCTGACTTTC.

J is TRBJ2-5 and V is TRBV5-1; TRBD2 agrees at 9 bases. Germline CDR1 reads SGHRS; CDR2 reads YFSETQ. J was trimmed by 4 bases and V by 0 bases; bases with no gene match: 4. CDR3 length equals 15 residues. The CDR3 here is CASSLASGVGETQYF. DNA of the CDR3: TGCGCCAGCAGCTTGGCTAGCGGGGTCGGAGAGACCCAGTACTTC.

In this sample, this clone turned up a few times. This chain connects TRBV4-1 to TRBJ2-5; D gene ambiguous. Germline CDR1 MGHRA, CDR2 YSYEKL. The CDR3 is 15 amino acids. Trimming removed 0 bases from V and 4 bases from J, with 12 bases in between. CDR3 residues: CASSQDRTVRETQYF. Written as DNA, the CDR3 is TGCGCCAGCAGCCAAGATCGAACAGTCCGAGAGACCCAGTACTTC.

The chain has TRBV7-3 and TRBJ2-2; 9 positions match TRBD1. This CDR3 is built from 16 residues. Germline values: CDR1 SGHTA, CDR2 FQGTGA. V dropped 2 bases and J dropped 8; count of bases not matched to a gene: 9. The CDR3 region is CASSLLGQGVVGELFF. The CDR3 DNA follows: TGTGCCAGCAGCTTACTGGGACAGGGTGTCGTGGGGGAGCTGTTTTTT. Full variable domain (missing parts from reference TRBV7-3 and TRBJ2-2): GAGVSQTPSNKVTEKGKYVELRCDPISGHTALYWYRQSLGQGPEFLIYFQGTGAADDSGLPNDRFFAVRPEGSVSTLKIQRTERGDSAVYLCASSLLGQGVVGELFFGEGSRLTVL.

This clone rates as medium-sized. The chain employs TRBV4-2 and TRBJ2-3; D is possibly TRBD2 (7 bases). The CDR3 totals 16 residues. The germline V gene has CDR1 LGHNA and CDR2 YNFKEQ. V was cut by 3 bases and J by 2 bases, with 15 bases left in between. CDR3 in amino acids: CASSQGGGSPTDTQYF. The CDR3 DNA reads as TGTGCCAGCAGCCAGGGGGGGGGCAGCCCCACAGATACGCAGTATTTT.

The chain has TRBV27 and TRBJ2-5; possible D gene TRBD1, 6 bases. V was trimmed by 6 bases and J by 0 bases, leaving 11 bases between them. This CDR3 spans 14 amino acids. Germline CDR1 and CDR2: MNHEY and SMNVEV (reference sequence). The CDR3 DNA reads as TGTGCCAGCAGGGCGGACAGTTACCAAGAGACCCAGTACTTC. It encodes CASRADSYQETQYF.

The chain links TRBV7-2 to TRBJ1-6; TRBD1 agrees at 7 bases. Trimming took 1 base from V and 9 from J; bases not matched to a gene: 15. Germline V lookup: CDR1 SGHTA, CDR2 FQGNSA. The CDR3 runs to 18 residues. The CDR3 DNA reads TGTGCCAGCAGCTTAGTCCCAAGCCTACGACAGGGTGCTTCACCCCTCCACTTT. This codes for CASSLVPSLRQGASPLHF.

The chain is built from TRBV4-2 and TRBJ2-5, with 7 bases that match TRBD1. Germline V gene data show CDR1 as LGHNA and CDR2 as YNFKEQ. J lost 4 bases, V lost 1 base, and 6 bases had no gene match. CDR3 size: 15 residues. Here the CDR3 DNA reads TGTGCCAGCAGCCAAGCACAGGGGCAAGTAGAGACCCAGTACTTC. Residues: CASSQAQGQVETQYF.